This entry lists 13 T cell receptor beta chains sequenced from one sample in a study of T cells in Graves' hyperthyroidism and ophthalmopathy. Amplification targeted TCR beta CDR3 regions from RNA transcripts. The TCR CDR3 was amplified in a first-round RT-PCR using the HTBI primer set. MiXCR, run by TCRdb on the multiplex PCR reads, gives a single entry per CDR3 protein. The data contain a few hundred thousand distinct CDR3 sequences, 35% to 55% of them singletons. Specimen: peripheral blood or thyroid tissue (not recorded which). The receptors stem from a woman aged 18-29 years with Graves' hyperthyroidism.

In its sample, this clonotype was seen many times. The DNA for the CDR3 is TGTGCCAGCAGCCCGGAGGCTGCTAGCGGGGCTTACGAGCAGTACTTC. Its translation: CASSPEAASGAYEQYF. The V and J genes are TRBV7-2 and TRBJ2-7, with TRBD2 identical over 9 bases. J gave up 4 bases and V 5 bases, and 12 bases lay outside the gene matches. There are 16 residues in the CDR3. Germline values: CDR1 SGHTA, CDR2 FQGNSA.

This clonotype was detected once. A read error is likely, as this CDR3 ends without the conserved phenylalanine or tryptophan. The DNA is omitted, as the CDR3 cannot be located on it reliably, and the CDR3 follows TCRdb's listing. The V gene is TRBV2, the J gene TRBJ1-4. Inclusive of both ends, the CDR3 amounts to 9 amino acids. The germline V gene encodes CDR1 SNHLY and CDR2 FYNNEI. CDR3: CASSWVATY.

The V gene is TRBV6-5, the J gene TRBJ1-5; D is perhaps TRBD1 (6 bases). The CDR3 is made up of 13 amino acids. V was shortened by 6 bases and J by 5 bases, with 11 bases between the two germline ends. From germline, CDR1 is MNHEY and CDR2 SVGAGI. The chain's CDR3 is CASRRYRDQPQHF. The CDR3 bases are TGTGCCAGCAGACGATACAGGGATCAGCCCCAGCATTTT.

This clonotype was detected many times. The genes are TRBV6-5 and TRBJ1-2; D is possibly TRBD1 (5 bases). The CDR3 totals 17 residues. Trimming left V 3 bases short and J 3 bases short, with 20 bases between. Germline V CDR1 and CDR2: MNHEY, SVGAGI. CDR3 sequence reads: CASSYRAGRGNYYGYTF. The CDR3, as DNA: TGTGCCAGCAGTTATCGAGCGGGGAGGGGAAACTACTATGGCTACACCTTC.

As DNA, the CDR3 is TGCGCCAGCACCTCCGGCGGACGGCTAGCGGGACGCGTGGGTGAGACCCAGTACTTC. It specifies CASTSGGRLAGRVGETQYF. The rearrangement uses TRBV5-1 and TRBJ2-5; 9 nucleotides match TRBD2. This CDR3 is 19 amino acids long. Germline CDR1 is SGHRS and CDR2 is YFSETQ. Trimming took 6 bases from V and 5 from J; bases not matched to a gene: 23.

The V and J genes are TRBV6-1 and TRBJ2-2; 16 nucleotides agree with TRBD2. CDR1 is MNHNS, CDR2 SASEGT, per germline. The CDR3 has 16 amino acids. Trimming removed 6 bases from V and 4 bases from J; junction bases left unmatched: 2. The CDR3 bases are TGTGCCAGCAGGGGACTAGCGGGAGGGCCCACCGGGGAGCTGTTTTTT. Its protein is CASRGLAGGPTGELFF.

About this clonotype: A much bigger clone sits one base away, suggesting this may be a read error. The rearrangement joins TRBV12-3 or TRBV12-4 to TRBJ1-3; 7 bases match TRBD1. The CDR3 has 13 residues. The CDR3 nucleotides are TGTGCCTCCACAGGGGATTCTGGAAACACCGTATATTTT. Translating gives CASTGDSGNTVYF.

This clonotype appeared many times. CDR3 loop: CASSSTGTDPSGEAFF. CDR3 DNA sequence: TGTGCCAGCAGCTCCACCGGGACAGACCCTTCCGGCGAAGCTTTCTTT. This chain connects TRBV7-9 to TRBJ1-1; 7 nucleotides match TRBD1. CDR1 SEHNR and CDR2 FQNEAQ come from the germline V gene (reference sequence). J was trimmed by 8 bases and V by 4 bases; bases with no gene match: 16. The CDR3 contains 16 residues.

The chain couples TRBV7-8 to TRBJ1-5; 11 bases are shared with TRBD1. The CDR3 sequence is 16 residues long. The ends lost 1 base at V and 5 bases at J; junction bases unmatched: 4. Germline assignment: CDR1 SGHVS and CDR2 FQNEAQ. CDR3 protein: CASSLVAGQGDQPQHF. CDR3 nucleotides: TGTGCCAGCAGCTTAGTCGCGGGACAGGGGGATCAGCCCCAGCATTTT.

Concerning this clonotype: A much bigger clone sits one base away, suggesting this may be a read error. The rearrangement uses TRBV14 and TRBJ2-7; 11 bases line up with TRBD2. The V gene's germline CDR1 is SGHDN and CDR2 FVKESK. The length of the CDR3 is 18 residues. CDR3 DNA sequence: TGTGCCAGCAGCCAAGGTCTAGCGGGAGGTTTGAGCTCCTACGGGCAGTACTTC. Its protein product is CASSQGLAGGLSSYGQYF.

This clonotype was observed at least ten times. The J gene is TRBJ2-2, the V gene TRBV10-3; D possibly matches TRBD1 or TRBD2 (5 bases each). This CDR3 has 18 amino acids. Germline-derived CDR1 and CDR2 are ENHRY and SYGVKD. The germline V and J ends were trimmed by 3 bases and 6 bases, with 23 bases remaining between them. CDR3 nucleotides: TGTGCCATCAGTGACTTCCTCGGGACCGCTAGAAGATCCGGGGAGCTGTTTTTT. The encoded protein is CAISDFLGTARRSGELFF.

This rearrangement joins TRBV20-1 to TRBJ2-3; D is undetermined. The CDR3 contains 11 residues. The germline gives CDR1 DFQATT, CDR2 SNEGSKA (reference sequence). Trimming took off 4 bases at V and 4 bases at J, with 6 bases between the two ends. The CDR3 here is CSATWPDTQYF. DNA for the CDR3: TGCAGTGCTACCTGGCCAGATACGCAGTATTTT.

The chain couples TRBV2 to TRBJ1-5; tentative D call: TRBD1 (6 bases). The CDR3 is 15 amino acids. CDR1 and CDR2 from the germline V gene are SNHLY and FYNNEI. Trimming removed 5 bases from V and 7 bases from J, with 18 bases in between. CDR3 bases: TGTGCCAGCAGTTCCGGGACAAGGGGCGGACAGCCCCAGCATTTT. This gives the protein CASSSGTRGGQPQHF.